These T cell receptor beta chains were read from a single sample in a study of blood T cell repertoires in COVID-19. Produced via immunoSEQ multiplex PCR; TCRdb's table is partial and in-frame only. This sample has around 100,000 clones, with roughly 89% found just once. Sequenced material: peripheral blood. Receptors originate from a human donor in a cohort sampled during active COVID-19. The CDR3 runs from the conserved cysteine through the conserved F or W. Fields, in order: clone size, J gene, D gene, V gene, CDR3 protein, CDR3 DNA. D genes are given only for firm matches. Rows give clone size only sometimes, using once, few, many, or a class for an expanded clone.

clone_size: -; j_call: TRBJ2-7; d_call: -; v_call: TRBV4-2; cdr3_aa: CASSQEMGDPYEQYF; cdr3_nt: TGTGCCAGCAGCCAAGAGATGGGAGATCCCTACGAGCAGTACTTC
clone_size: few; j_call: TRBJ1-2; d_call: -; v_call: TRBV6-5; cdr3_aa: CASRTGTERDGYTF; cdr3_nt: TGTGCCAGCAGAACCGGGACCGAGCGGGATGGCTACACCTTC
clone_size: once; j_call: TRBJ2-3; d_call: TRBD2; v_call: TRBV30; cdr3_aa: CAWSVQLAGRTDTQYF; cdr3_nt: TGTGCCTGGAGTGTACAGCTAGCGGGCCGCACAGATACGCAGTATTTT
clone_size: -; j_call: TRBJ1-1; d_call: -; v_call: TRBV14; cdr3_aa: CANSVPGINEAFF; cdr3_nt: TGTGCCAACAGCGTCCCAGGGATTAATGAAGCTTTCTTT
clone_size: -; j_call: TRBJ1-2; d_call: -; v_call: TRBV7-9; cdr3_aa: CASSPSSSGISPGYGYTF; cdr3_nt: TGTGCCAGCAGCCCCTCGAGTTCGGGGATATCCCCCGGCTATGGCTACACCTTC
clone_size: -; j_call: TRBJ1-6; d_call: -; v_call: TRBV5-8; cdr3_aa: CASRRELNSPLHF; cdr3_nt: TGTGCCAGCAGGCGGGAGTTGAATTCACCCCTCCACTTT
clone_size: -; j_call: TRBJ2-1; d_call: -; v_call: TRBV3-1/TRBV3-2; cdr3_aa: CASSQGLLAGENNEQFF; cdr3_nt: TGTGCCAGCAGCCAAGGGCTACTGGCGGGCGAGAACAATGAGCAGTTCTTC
clone_size: few; j_call: TRBJ2-6; d_call: -; v_call: TRBV5-1; cdr3_aa: CASSLDGGSRANVLTF; cdr3_nt: TGCGCCAGCAGCTTGGACGGGGGTAGCCGGGCCAACGTCCTGACTTTC
clone_size: few; j_call: TRBJ2-3; d_call: TRBD2; v_call: TRBV4-1; cdr3_aa: CASSQGLAGFTDTQYF; cdr3_nt: TGCGCCAGCAGCCAAGGACTAGCGGGATTTACAGATACGCAGTATTTT
clone_size: -; j_call: TRBJ1-6; d_call: TRBD1; v_call: TRBV25-1; cdr3_aa: CASSETGGTNNSPLHF; cdr3_nt: TGTGCCAGCAGTGAGACAGGGGGCACGAATAATTCACCCCTCCACTTT
clone_size: -; j_call: TRBJ2-3; d_call: -; v_call: TRBV12-2; cdr3_aa: CASRKLAGAPNTQYF; cdr3_nt: TGTGCAAGTCGCAAACTAGCGGGGGCCCCTAATACGCAGTATTTT
clone_size: -; j_call: TRBJ1-1; d_call: -; v_call: TRBV4-2; cdr3_aa: CASSQVSDSEAFF; cdr3_nt: TGTGCCAGCAGCCAAGTAAGTGACAGTGAAGCTTTCTTT
clone_size: -; j_call: TRBJ2-3; d_call: -; v_call: TRBV18; cdr3_aa: CASSPATGRTDTQYF; cdr3_nt: TGTGCCAGCTCACCAGCAACCGGTCGCACAGATACGCAGTATTTT
clone_size: -; j_call: TRBJ2-3; d_call: TRBD2; v_call: TRBV9; cdr3_aa: CASSAVAGMTDTQYF; cdr3_nt: TGTGCCAGCAGCGCCGTAGCGGGGATGACAGATACGCAGTATTTT
clone_size: -; j_call: TRBJ2-3; d_call: -; v_call: TRBV5-5; cdr3_aa: CASSLNQVTDTQYF; cdr3_nt: TGTGCCAGCAGCTTAAATCAGGTCACAGATACGCAGTATTTT
clone_size: -; j_call: TRBJ1-3; d_call: TRBD1; v_call: TRBV11-3; cdr3_aa: CASKQGAGNTIYF; cdr3_nt: TGTGCCAGCAAGCAGGGGGCTGGAAACACCATATATTTT
clone_size: -; j_call: TRBJ2-3; d_call: TRBD2; v_call: TRBV7-6; cdr3_aa: CASSPSGNRDTQYF; cdr3_nt: TGTGCCAGCAGCCCTAGCGGGAACCGAGATACGCAGTATTTT
clone_size: -; j_call: TRBJ1-3; d_call: -; v_call: TRBV5-1; cdr3_aa: CASSLVLRNSGNTIYF; cdr3_nt: TGCGCCAGCAGCTTGGTTTTGCGAAACTCTGGAAACACCATATATTTT
clone_size: -; j_call: TRBJ2-3; d_call: TRBD2; v_call: TRBV6-5; cdr3_aa: CASSRERGLTDTQYF; cdr3_nt: TGTGCCAGCAGTCGGGAGCGGGGTCTCACAGATACGCAGTATTTT
clone_size: -; j_call: TRBJ2-1; d_call: TRBD2; v_call: TRBV2; cdr3_aa: CASSERGLTSGRENEQFF; cdr3_nt: TGTGCCAGCAGTGAAAGGGGGCTGACTAGCGGGAGGGAGAATGAGCAGTTCTTC
clone_size: -; j_call: TRBJ1-2; d_call: -; v_call: TRBV18; cdr3_aa: CASSPSISPWGSTF; cdr3_nt: TGTGCCAGCTCACCATCGATTAGTCCGTGGGGCAGTACCTTC
clone_size: -; j_call: TRBJ2-3; d_call: -; v_call: TRBV5-1; cdr3_aa: CASSSMGAGGTDTQYF; cdr3_nt: TGCGCCAGCAGCTCCATGGGTGCAGGGGGCACAGATACGCAGTATTTT
clone_size: -; j_call: TRBJ1-5; d_call: -; v_call: TRBV2; cdr3_aa: CASSASNQPQHF; cdr3_nt: TGTGCCAGCAGTGCGAGCAATCAGCCCCAGCATTTT
clone_size: -; j_call: TRBJ2-3; d_call: TRBD2; v_call: TRBV2; cdr3_aa: CASVLAGGTDTQYF; cdr3_nt: TGTGCCAGCGTCCTAGCGGGGGGCACAGATACGCAGTATTTT
clone_size: -; j_call: TRBJ1-1; d_call: -; v_call: TRBV5-1; cdr3_aa: CASSPAGGNTEAFF; cdr3_nt: TGCGCCAGCAGCCCGGCGGGGGGGAACACTGAAGCTTTCTTT
clone_size: once; j_call: TRBJ2-1; d_call: -; v_call: TRBV15; cdr3_aa: CATTPEEVYNEQFF; cdr3_nt: TGTGCCACCACCCCCGAGGAGGTTTACAATGAGCAGTTCTTC
clone_size: -; j_call: TRBJ1-2; d_call: -; v_call: TRBV12-3/TRBV12-4; cdr3_aa: CASSLEGRGYTF; cdr3_nt: TGTGCCAGCAGTTTGGAGGGTCGTGGCTACACCTTC
clone_size: -; j_call: TRBJ2-2; d_call: TRBD1; v_call: TRBV6-1; cdr3_aa: CASSELEGGYTGELFF; cdr3_nt: TGTGCCAGCAGTGAACTGGAAGGGGGCTATACCGGGGAGCTGTTTTTT
clone_size: -; j_call: TRBJ2-1; d_call: -; v_call: TRBV18; cdr3_aa: CASSPPDLAYHNEQFF; cdr3_nt: TGTGCCAGCTCACCACCCGATCTAGCGTACCACAATGAGCAGTTCTTC
clone_size: -; j_call: TRBJ1-1; d_call: TRBD1; v_call: TRBV5-4; cdr3_aa: CASSLDRGNTEAFF; cdr3_nt: TGTGCCAGCAGCTTGGACAGGGGGAACACTGAAGCTTTCTTT
clone_size: few; j_call: TRBJ1-6; d_call: -; v_call: TRBV6-5; cdr3_aa: CASSPGPYNSPLHF; cdr3_nt: TGTGCCAGCAGCCCCGGTCCCTATAATTCACCCCTCCACTTT
clone_size: -; j_call: TRBJ2-7; d_call: TRBD1; v_call: TRBV7-9; cdr3_aa: CASSLTGTGVEQYF; cdr3_nt: TGTGCCAGCAGCTTAACCGGGACAGGGGTCGAGCAGTACTTC
clone_size: -; j_call: TRBJ2-7; d_call: -; v_call: TRBV2; cdr3_aa: CASSRLAGLIEQYF; cdr3_nt: TGTGCCAGCAGCCGCCTGGCAGGACTAATCGAGCAGTACTTC